This T cell receptor beta chain was recorded in a study of shared clonotypes between healthy human individuals. Losses at the gene ends were 5 bases for V and 8 bases for J; bases not matched to a gene: 2. The CDR3 runs 11 residues. CDR1 is SQVTM and CDR2 is ANQGSEA in the germline V gene. TCRdb's table, derived via immunoSEQ multiplex PCR, lists solely in-frame clones and lacks some. This table holds around 2.5 million clones, 93% found once. The investigators split CD4+ cells into a CD45RA+ naive subset and a CD45RA-negative memory subset. What was sequenced was naive CD4+ T cells from PBMCs. The subset was: CD45RA+ positively selected. This TCR was recovered from a man younger than 35 in good health. Some clones in this sample may be carry-over from other donors' samples. This chain connects TRBV29-1 to TRBJ2-4; 8 bases line up with TRBD1. The CDR3 region has the DNA TGCAGCGTTTTACAGGGGGACATTCAGTACTTC. Translated: CSVLQGDIQYF.